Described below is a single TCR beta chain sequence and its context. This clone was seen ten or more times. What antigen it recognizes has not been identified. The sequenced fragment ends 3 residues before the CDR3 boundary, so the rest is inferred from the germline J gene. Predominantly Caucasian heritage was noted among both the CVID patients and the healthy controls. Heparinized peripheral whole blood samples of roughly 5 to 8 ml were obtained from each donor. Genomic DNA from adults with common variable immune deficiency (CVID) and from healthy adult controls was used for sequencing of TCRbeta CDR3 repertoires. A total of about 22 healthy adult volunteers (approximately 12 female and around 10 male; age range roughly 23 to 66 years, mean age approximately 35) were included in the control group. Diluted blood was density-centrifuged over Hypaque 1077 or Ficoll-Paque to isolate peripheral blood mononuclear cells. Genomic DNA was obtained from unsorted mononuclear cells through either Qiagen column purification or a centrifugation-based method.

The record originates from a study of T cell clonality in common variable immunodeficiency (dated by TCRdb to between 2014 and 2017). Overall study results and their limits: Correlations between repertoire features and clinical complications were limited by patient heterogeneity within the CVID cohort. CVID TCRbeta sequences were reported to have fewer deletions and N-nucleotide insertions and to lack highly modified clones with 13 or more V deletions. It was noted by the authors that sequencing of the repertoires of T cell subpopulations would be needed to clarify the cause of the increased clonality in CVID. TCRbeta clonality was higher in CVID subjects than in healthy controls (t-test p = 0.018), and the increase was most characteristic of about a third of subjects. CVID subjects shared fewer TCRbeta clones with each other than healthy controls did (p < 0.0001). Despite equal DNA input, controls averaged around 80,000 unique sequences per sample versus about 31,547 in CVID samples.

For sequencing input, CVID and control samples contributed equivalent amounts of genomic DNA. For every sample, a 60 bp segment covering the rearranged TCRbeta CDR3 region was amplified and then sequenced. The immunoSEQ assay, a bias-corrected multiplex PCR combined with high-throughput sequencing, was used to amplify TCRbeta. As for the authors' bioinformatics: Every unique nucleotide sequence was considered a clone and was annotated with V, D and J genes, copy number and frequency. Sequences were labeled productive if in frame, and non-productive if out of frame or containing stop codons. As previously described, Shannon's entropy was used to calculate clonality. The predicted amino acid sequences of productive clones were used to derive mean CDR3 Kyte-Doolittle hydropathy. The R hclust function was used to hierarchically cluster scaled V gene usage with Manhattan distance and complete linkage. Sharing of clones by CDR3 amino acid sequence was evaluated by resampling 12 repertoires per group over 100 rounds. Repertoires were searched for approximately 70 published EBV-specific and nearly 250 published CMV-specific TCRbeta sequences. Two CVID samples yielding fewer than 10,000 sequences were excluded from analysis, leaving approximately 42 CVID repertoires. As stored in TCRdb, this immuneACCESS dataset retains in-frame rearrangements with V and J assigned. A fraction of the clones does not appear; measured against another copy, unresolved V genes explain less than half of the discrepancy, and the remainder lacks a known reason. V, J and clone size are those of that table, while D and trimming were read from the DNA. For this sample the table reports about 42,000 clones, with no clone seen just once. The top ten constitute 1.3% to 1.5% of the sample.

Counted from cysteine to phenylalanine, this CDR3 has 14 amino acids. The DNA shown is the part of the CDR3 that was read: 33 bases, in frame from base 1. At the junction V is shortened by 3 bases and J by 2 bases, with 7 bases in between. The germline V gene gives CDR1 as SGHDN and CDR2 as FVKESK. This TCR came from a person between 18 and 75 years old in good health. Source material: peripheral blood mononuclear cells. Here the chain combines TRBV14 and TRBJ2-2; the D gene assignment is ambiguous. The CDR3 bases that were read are TGTGCCAGCAGCCAGACTTTAAACACCGGGGAG. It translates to CASSQTLNTGE. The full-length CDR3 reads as CASSQTLNTGELFF.